This TCR beta chain came from a study of shared T cell receptors in the human thymus. Measured with immunoSEQ multiplex PCR; TCRdb has only the in-frame clones, and not every one. The repertoire holds hundreds of thousands of clones, with 88% as singletons. The data were also submitted as part of a second study, on human thymus T cells. That source reports: Thymic and blood repertoires appeared to show biased V and J gene usage.

The clonotype originates from a boy in the first two years of life with a congenital heart defect. Sequencing was carried out using thymocytes.

For the CDR3, the DNA is TGCGCCAGCAGCTTGGTCTTTAGCGGCAACACCGGGGAGCTGTTTTTT. Amino acids: CASSLVFSGNTGELFF. The rearrangement uses TRBV5-1 and TRBJ2-2, with D possibly matching TRBD2 (6 bases). The germline CDR1 and CDR2 sequences are SGHRS and YFSETQ. CDR3 length equals 16 residues. Deletions cut 0 bases from V and 2 bases from J, with 11 bases between.